The source of this T cell receptor beta chain is a study of cytomegalovirus exposure and HLA in healthy donors. Study-level results: First-cohort TCR clusters were later found to tend to co-occur in the approximately 120 validation repertoires. Generally TCR sequences proved uncommon, though certain public TCRs appeared in numerous donors. The study flagged about 150 TCR beta chains as cytomegalovirus-associated. Using the classifier, cytomegalovirus status was reportedly diagnosed with high specificity and sensitivity.

To note about this clone: The target antigen is unknown.

V was shortened by 5 bases and J by 5 bases, with 12 bases between the two germline ends. The CDR3 spans 14 residues. CDR1 and CDR2 from the germline V gene are MNHEY and SVGAGI. Measured with immunoSEQ multiplex PCR; TCRdb has only the in-frame clones, and not every one. Altogether 100,000 to 150,000 clones are present, about nine tenths being singletons, with the ten largest covering 3% to 3.5%. The chain has TRBV6-5 and TRBJ2-2; D not certain. Material: PBMCs. The source is a man aged 25-45 years in good health and CMV-seronegative. CDR3 sequence: CASSLGDGTGELFF. Here the CDR3 DNA reads TGTGCCAGCAGTCTAGGTGATGGGACCGGGGAGCTGTTTTTT.